A single sample gave rise to the 17 T cell receptor beta chains below, sequenced in a study of cytomegalovirus exposure and HLA in healthy donors. PCR was performed using 60 Vbeta and 13 Jbeta primers. Sequencing was performed with immunoSEQ multiplex PCR; in TCRdb, only in-frame clones are kept and a portion is missing. The sample includes 150,000 to 200,000 clones, about 63% of them seen just once. Sequenced sample: PBMCs. The receptors derive from a middle-aged woman in good health and CMV-seropositive.

V gene TRBV7-2 combines with J gene TRBJ2-5, with D perhaps matching TRBD2 (7 bases). This CDR3 spans 15 amino acids. Germline assignment: CDR1 SGHTA and CDR2 FQGNSA. V was clipped by 5 bases and J by 5 bases, with 18 bases between them. The CDR3 nucleotides are TGTGCCAGCAGCCCCCTGGGGGGGCGTCGGGAGACCCAGTACTTC. This sequence encodes CASSPLGGRRETQYF. Together with reference TRBV7-2 and TRBJ2-5, the CDR3 gives the full variable domain: GAGVSQSPSNKVTEKGKDVELRCDPISGHTALYWYRQSLGQGLEFLIYFQGNSAPDKSGLPSDRFSAERTGGSVSTLTIQRTQQEDSAVYLCASSPLGGRRETQYFGPGTRLLVL.

The chain employs TRBV27 and TRBJ1-1, with TRBD1 matching over 9 bases. This CDR3 has 17 residues. Germline lookup yields CDR1 MNHEY and CDR2 SMNVEV (reference sequence). V dropped 6 bases and J dropped 0; count of bases not matched to a gene: 11. Here the CDR3 reads CASRSLNRGLMNTEAFF. In DNA form, the CDR3 reads TGTGCCAGCAGGTCGTTAAACAGGGGGCTTATGAACACTGAAGCTTTCTTT.

Regarding this clone: A read error may produce the germline difference seen at one junction end. The chain combines TRBV9 with TRBJ1-2; D remains unclear. CDR3 length: 14 residues. Germline CDR1 SGDLS, CDR2 YYNGEE. In DNA form, the CDR3 reads TGTGCCAGCAGCGTAGGTCAGGATTCTCCAGGCTACCCCTTC. This sequence encodes CASSVGQDSPGYPF.

This chain connects TRBV28 to TRBJ2-5, with D maybe TRBD1 (6 bases). The CDR3 sequence is 13 residues long. Trimming took off 4 bases at V and 4 bases at J, with 10 bases between the two ends. Germline V lookup: CDR1 MDHEN, CDR2 SYDVKM. This chain's CDR3 is CASSSPRGETQYF. The CDR3 nucleotides are TGTGCCAGCAGTTCCCCCAGGGGAGAGACCCAGTACTTC.

This sequence joins TRBV4-3 and TRBJ2-1; D is unclear. The CDR3 is 15 amino acids. CDR1 is LGHNA, CDR2 YSLEER, per germline. The germline V and J ends were trimmed by 5 bases and 0 bases, with 11 bases remaining between them. CDR3 amino acids: CASSVQESSYNEQFF. In nucleotides, the CDR3 is TGCGCCAGCAGCGTTCAGGAAAGCTCCTACAATGAGCAGTTCTTC.

V is TRBV2 and J is TRBJ2-5; no firm D call. V shed 7 bases and J shed 5 bases, with 8 bases lying between them. The germline V gene encodes CDR1 SNHLY and CDR2 FYNNEI. This CDR3 region has 11 residues. The CDR3 sequence: CASKLSETQYF. In nucleotides, the CDR3 is TGTGCCAGCAAATTATCCGAGACCCAGTACTTC. Variable domain in full (rest from reference TRBV2 and TRBJ2-5): EPEVTQTPSHQVTQMGQEVILRCVPISNHLYFYWYRQILGQKVEFLVSFYNNEISEKSEIFDDQFSVERPDGSNFTLKIRSTKLEDSAMYFCASKLSETQYFGPGTRLLVL.

This CDR3 is CASSQGLRGTEAFF. DNA for the CDR3: TGCGCCAGCAGCCAAGGACTGCGGGGCACTGAAGCTTTCTTT. This sequence joins TRBV4-1 and TRBJ1-1; D not certain. This CDR3 is built from 14 residues. Germline loops: CDR1 MGHRA, CDR2 YSYEKL. The V end lost 1 base, the J end lost 4 bases, and 10 bases lay between the germline ends.

A few counts support this clone. At one end the junction does not follow the germline gene, possibly because of a read error. This chain links TRBV6-5 with TRBJ1-2, with 7 bases identical to TRBD1. CDR1 and CDR2 (germline): MNHEY, SVGAGI. This CDR3 contains 15 residues. The CDR3: CASNYPGGGSYGYTF. CDR3 nucleotide sequence: TGTGCCAGCAATTACCCAGGGGGAGGAAGCTATGGCTACACCTTC.

This clone was counted a single time. The J gene is TRBJ1-1, the V gene TRBV2; D not certain. This CDR3 spans 14 amino acids. Per the germline V gene, CDR1 is SNHLY and CDR2 is FYNNEI. Trimming took 4 bases from V and 0 from J, leaving 9 bases between them. In DNA form, the CDR3 reads TGTGCCAGCAGTGCTCAGGTAATGAACACTGAAGCTTTCTTT. This codes for CASSAQVMNTEAFF. The whole variable domain, filled in from reference TRBV2 and TRBJ1-1, reads EPEVTQTPSHQVTQMGQEVILRCVPISNHLYFYWYRQILGQKVEFLVSFYNNEISEKSEIFDDQFSVERPDGSNFTLKIRSTKLEDSAMYFCASSAQVMNTEAFFGQGTRLTVV.

The rearrangement uses TRBV6-5 and TRBJ1-2; possibly TRBD1 for D (5 bases). V was shortened by 6 bases and J by 6 bases, with 14 bases between the two germline ends. The length of the CDR3 is 13 residues. Germline loops: CDR1 MNHEY, CDR2 SVGAGI. CDR3 coding DNA: TGTGCCAGCAGGCCGCCGGGGGGAGATGGCTACACCTTC. Translation: CASRPPGGDGYTF.

This clone was found a few times. The V gene is TRBV7-6, the J gene TRBJ2-7; 7 bases line up with TRBD1. The CDR3 has 15 amino acids. Germline V gives CDR1 SGHVS, CDR2 FNYEAQ. V shed 5 bases and J 4 bases; nucleotides not matched to a gene: 11. This chain's CDR3 is CASSQSGGSRYEQYF. CDR3 nucleotides: TGTGCCAGCAGCCAGTCAGGGGGATCTAGGTACGAGCAGTACTTC.

This clone appeared a few times. The chain is built from TRBV25-1 and TRBJ2-7; D may be TRBD2 (5 bases). Per the germline V gene, CDR1 is MGHDK and CDR2 is SYGVNS. The CDR3 length is 14 residues. The ends were cut back, 4 bases at V and 2 bases at J, with 12 bases in the middle. The CDR3 reads CASSAIGDTYEQYF. In DNA, the CDR3 is TGTGCCAGCAGTGCAATCGGGGATACCTACGAGCAGTACTTC.

The genes are TRBV4-1 and TRBJ2-2, with TRBD1 matching over 7 bases. Germline assignment: CDR1 MGHRA and CDR2 YSYEKL. CDR3 length equals 15 residues. V trimming: 5 bases; J trimming: 5 bases; junction bases outside the gene matches: 8. Written as DNA, the CDR3 is TGCGCCAGCAGCGCTCGACAGGGAATAACCGGGGAGCTGTTTTTT. It codes for CASSARQGITGELFF.

A few counts support this clone. V and J are TRBV7-3 and TRBJ1-6; D uncertain. V dropped 6 bases and J dropped 8 bases, with 14 bases sitting between them. Germline lookup yields CDR1 SGHTA and CDR2 FQGTGA. CDR3 length equals 14 residues. CDR3 bases: TGTGCCAGCAGTTTCCGGGAGAACCATTCACCCCTCCACTTT. This codes for CASSFRENHSPLHF.

In its sample, this clone was seen a few times. V is TRBV12-5 and J is TRBJ1-2, with D possibly being TRBD1 (5 bases). Trimming removed 5 bases at V and 4 bases at J, with 8 bases between. The CDR3 sequence is 12 residues long. Germline V gives CDR1 LGHNT, CDR2 FRNRAP. The CDR3 is CASGPDTYGYTF. As DNA, the CDR3 is TGTGCTAGTGGTCCGGACACCTATGGCTACACCTTC.

This clone appeared a few times. The V call is TRBV28, the J call TRBJ1-2, with 10 bases that match TRBD1. V shed 2 bases and J 8 bases; nucleotides not matched to a gene: 8. The CDR3 extends over 15 amino acids. The germline gives CDR1 MDHEN, CDR2 SYDVKM. CDR3: CASSLVGQGLGGYTF. The CDR3 DNA sequence: TGTGCCAGCAGTTTAGTGGGACAGGGGTTAGGGGGCTACACCTTC.

The chain recombines TRBV2 with TRBJ1-5; a weak D match, TRBD1 (6 bases). Deletions cut 2 bases from V and 5 bases from J, with 16 bases between. The CDR3 loop spans 16 amino acids. CDR1 is SNHLY and CDR2 is FYNNEI in the germline V gene. CDR3: CASSELRQVGDQPQHF. CDR3 coding DNA: TGTGCCAGCAGTGAACTTAGACAGGTTGGGGATCAGCCCCAGCATTTT.